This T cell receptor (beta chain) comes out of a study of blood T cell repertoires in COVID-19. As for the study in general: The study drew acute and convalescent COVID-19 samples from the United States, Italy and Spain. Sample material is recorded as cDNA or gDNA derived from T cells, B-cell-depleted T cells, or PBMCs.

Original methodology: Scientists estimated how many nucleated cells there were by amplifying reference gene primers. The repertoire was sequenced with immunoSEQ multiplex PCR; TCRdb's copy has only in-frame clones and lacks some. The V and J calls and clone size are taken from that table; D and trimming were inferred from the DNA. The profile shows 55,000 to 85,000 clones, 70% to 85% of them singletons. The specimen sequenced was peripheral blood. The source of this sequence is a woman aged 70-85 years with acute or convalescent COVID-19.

CDR3 amino acids: CASSEWGTGGEKLFF. The DNA of the CDR3 is TGTGCCAGCAGTGAATGGGGGACAGGGGGTGAAAAACTGTTTTTT. The chain links TRBV25-1 to TRBJ1-4; 11 bases are a match to TRBD1. Germline assignment: CDR1 MGHDK and CDR2 SYGVNS. J gave up 7 bases and V 1 base, and 2 bases lay outside the gene matches. The CDR3 sequence is 15 residues long.